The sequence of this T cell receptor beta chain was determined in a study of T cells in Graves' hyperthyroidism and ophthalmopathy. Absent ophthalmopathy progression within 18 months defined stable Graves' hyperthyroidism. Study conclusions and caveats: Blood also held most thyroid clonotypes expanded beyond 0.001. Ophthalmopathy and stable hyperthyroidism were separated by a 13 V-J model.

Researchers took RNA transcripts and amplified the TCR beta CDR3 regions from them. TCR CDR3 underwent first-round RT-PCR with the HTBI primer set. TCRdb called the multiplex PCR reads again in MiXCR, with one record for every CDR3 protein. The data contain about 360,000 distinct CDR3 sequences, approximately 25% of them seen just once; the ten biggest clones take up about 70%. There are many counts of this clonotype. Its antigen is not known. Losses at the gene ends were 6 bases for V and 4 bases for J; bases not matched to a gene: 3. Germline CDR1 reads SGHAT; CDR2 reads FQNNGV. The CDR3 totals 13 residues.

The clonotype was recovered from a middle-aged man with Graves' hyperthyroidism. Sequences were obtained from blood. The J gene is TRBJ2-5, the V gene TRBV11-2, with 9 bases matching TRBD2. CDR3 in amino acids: CASRYSGRETQYF. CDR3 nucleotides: TGTGCCAGCAGGTATAGCGGGAGAGAGACCCAGTACTTC.